The rows below give T cell receptor beta chains drawn from one sample of a study of blood T cell repertoires in COVID-19. Method: immunoSEQ multiplex PCR; TCRdb's copy keeps in-frame clones and lacks some. The top ten clones hold around 20% of a sample with more than 35,000 clones, around 87% of them seen once. Sequences were obtained from peripheral blood. Receptors originate from a man aged 60-69 years with acute or convalescent COVID-19. The CDR3 runs from the conserved cysteine through the conserved F or W. The order of the fields is J gene, V gene, CDR3 length, clone size, CDR3 protein. Part of the rows lack a size; the others show once, few, many or a class for expanded clones.

j_call: TRBJ2-7; v_call: TRBV19; cdr3_length: 16; clone_size: NA; cdr3_aa: CASSFFSSGSTYEQYF
j_call: TRBJ1-1; v_call: TRBV5-4; cdr3_length: 17; clone_size: NA; cdr3_aa: CASSRMGVSGVNTEAFF
j_call: TRBJ1-1; v_call: TRBV19; cdr3_length: 14; clone_size: NA; cdr3_aa: CASSSGHPNTEAFF
j_call: TRBJ1-1; v_call: TRBV3-1/TRBV3-2; cdr3_length: 12; clone_size: NA; cdr3_aa: CASSQGGAEAFF
j_call: TRBJ1-5; v_call: TRBV3-1/TRBV3-2; cdr3_length: 17; clone_size: once; cdr3_aa: CASSPVAGTGGNQPQHF
j_call: TRBJ2-1; v_call: TRBV9; cdr3_length: 15; clone_size: NA; cdr3_aa: CASSVAGTGGNEQFF
j_call: TRBJ2-1; v_call: TRBV7-2; cdr3_length: 15; clone_size: once; cdr3_aa: CASSLIGDSYNEQFF
j_call: TRBJ2-3; v_call: TRBV4-3; cdr3_length: 17; clone_size: NA; cdr3_aa: CASSQETTRRSADTQYF
j_call: TRBJ1-2; v_call: TRBV5-4; cdr3_length: 17; clone_size: once; cdr3_aa: CASSLAWGQGGNYGYTF
j_call: TRBJ1-2; v_call: TRBV2; cdr3_length: 14; clone_size: NA; cdr3_aa: CASSDRPPDYGYTF
j_call: TRBJ2-3; v_call: TRBV7-9; cdr3_length: 14; clone_size: NA; cdr3_aa: CASRPRLETDTQYF
j_call: TRBJ1-2; v_call: TRBV7-2; cdr3_length: 15; clone_size: few; cdr3_aa: CASSLGLRQGPGYTF
j_call: TRBJ2-3; v_call: TRBV10-1; cdr3_length: 15; clone_size: few; cdr3_aa: CASSDRGLGLDTQYF
j_call: TRBJ2-5; v_call: TRBV5-4; cdr3_length: 16; clone_size: NA; cdr3_aa: CASSLGSGRIEETQYF
j_call: TRBJ2-5; v_call: TRBV7-6; cdr3_length: 20; clone_size: NA; cdr3_aa: CASTRLSTGIAGVPGETQYF
j_call: TRBJ2-1; v_call: TRBV6-4; cdr3_length: 13; clone_size: NA; cdr3_aa: CASSEDYNNEQFF
j_call: TRBJ2-7; v_call: TRBV28; cdr3_length: 15; clone_size: NA; cdr3_aa: CASSLLGQGGYEQYF
j_call: TRBJ1-2; v_call: TRBV5-8; cdr3_length: 14; clone_size: NA; cdr3_aa: CASSLSGGGRGYTF
j_call: TRBJ1-4; v_call: TRBV28; cdr3_length: 13; clone_size: NA; cdr3_aa: CASSLTANEKLFF
j_call: TRBJ2-2; v_call: TRBV7-9; cdr3_length: 14; clone_size: NA; cdr3_aa: CASSLGDRAGELFF
j_call: TRBJ2-1; v_call: TRBV5-1; cdr3_length: 13; clone_size: NA; cdr3_aa: CASSLGDRNEQFF
j_call: TRBJ1-4; v_call: TRBV5-1; cdr3_length: 15; clone_size: NA; cdr3_aa: CASSLGSGGEQKLFF
j_call: TRBJ2-1; v_call: TRBV5-1; cdr3_length: 17; clone_size: NA; cdr3_aa: CASSLAWTSGNGNEQFF
j_call: TRBJ1-2; v_call: TRBV28; cdr3_length: 12; clone_size: NA; cdr3_aa: CASIQGRAGYTF
j_call: TRBJ1-1; v_call: TRBV30; cdr3_length: 15; clone_size: NA; cdr3_aa: CAWSVRAGRSGEAFF
j_call: TRBJ2-7; v_call: TRBV5-1; cdr3_length: 15; clone_size: NA; cdr3_aa: CASSLKGGLSYEQYF
j_call: TRBJ1-4; v_call: TRBV27; cdr3_length: 16; clone_size: NA; cdr3_aa: CASSHRQGSSNEKLFF
j_call: TRBJ2-1; v_call: TRBV6-5; cdr3_length: 12; clone_size: NA; cdr3_aa: CASSNTEGREFF
j_call: TRBJ1-2; v_call: TRBV19; cdr3_length: 16; clone_size: NA; cdr3_aa: CASSIERQTLNYGYTF
j_call: TRBJ2-3; v_call: TRBV5-1; cdr3_length: 15; clone_size: NA; cdr3_aa: CASSFGTGKEDTQYF
j_call: TRBJ2-1; v_call: TRBV4-3; cdr3_length: 14; clone_size: once; cdr3_aa: CASSQGVADNEQFF
j_call: TRBJ2-5; v_call: TRBV18; cdr3_length: 13; clone_size: NA; cdr3_aa: CASSPVGLETQYF
j_call: TRBJ2-6; v_call: TRBV19; cdr3_length: 14; clone_size: NA; cdr3_aa: CASSISAGANVLTF
j_call: TRBJ1-2; v_call: TRBV15; cdr3_length: 14; clone_size: NA; cdr3_aa: CATSRGDSNYGYTF
j_call: TRBJ2-1; v_call: TRBV29-1; cdr3_length: 12; clone_size: NA; cdr3_aa: CSVVLTSLEQFF
j_call: TRBJ1-1; v_call: TRBV12-3/TRBV12-4; cdr3_length: 12; clone_size: once; cdr3_aa: CASSWAATGAFF
j_call: TRBJ2-5; v_call: TRBV28; cdr3_length: 14; clone_size: NA; cdr3_aa: CASRPSRRQETQYF
j_call: TRBJ1-2; v_call: TRBV15; cdr3_length: 16; clone_size: NA; cdr3_aa: CATSTFSTGGFYGYTF
j_call: TRBJ1-1; v_call: TRBV5-6; cdr3_length: 18; clone_size: NA; cdr3_aa: CASKGFYGRYGQETEAFF
j_call: TRBJ1-1; v_call: TRBV5-1; cdr3_length: 16; clone_size: NA; cdr3_aa: CASSWGNRESVTEAFF
j_call: TRBJ2-1; v_call: TRBV5-1; cdr3_length: 17; clone_size: once; cdr3_aa: CASRPPGGTSGANEQFF
j_call: TRBJ2-3; v_call: TRBV9; cdr3_length: 14; clone_size: NA; cdr3_aa: CASSDTAGTDTQYF
j_call: TRBJ2-3; v_call: TRBV7-2; cdr3_length: 13; clone_size: NA; cdr3_aa: CASSPGTGKAQYF
j_call: TRBJ1-2; v_call: TRBV3-1/TRBV3-2; cdr3_length: 15; clone_size: NA; cdr3_aa: CASSQTPTGRYGYTF
j_call: TRBJ2-1; v_call: TRBV9; cdr3_length: 15; clone_size: NA; cdr3_aa: CASSGRAEPPNEQFF
j_call: TRBJ1-2; v_call: TRBV7-2; cdr3_length: 13; clone_size: NA; cdr3_aa: CASSPSGNYGYTF
j_call: TRBJ1-2; v_call: TRBV5-1; cdr3_length: 14; clone_size: NA; cdr3_aa: CASSLGTANYGYTF
j_call: TRBJ2-5; v_call: TRBV5-6; cdr3_length: 15; clone_size: NA; cdr3_aa: CASSSLKRGKETQYF
j_call: TRBJ2-5; v_call: TRBV6-5; cdr3_length: 15; clone_size: NA; cdr3_aa: CASSRPSGSGETQYF
j_call: TRBJ1-4; v_call: TRBV4-2; cdr3_length: 15; clone_size: NA; cdr3_aa: CASSEDREANEKLFF
j_call: TRBJ2-3; v_call: TRBV24-1; cdr3_length: 12; clone_size: NA; cdr3_aa: CATGSVADTQYF
j_call: TRBJ1-6; v_call: TRBV6-5; cdr3_length: 14; clone_size: few; cdr3_aa: CATSGTGHNSPLHF
j_call: TRBJ1-2; v_call: TRBV18; cdr3_length: 15; clone_size: NA; cdr3_aa: CASSPGGQGFDSYTF